This TCR beta chain was retrieved from a study of blood T cells in healthy people across ages. The individuals who served as donors were healthy Caucasians living in Russia, aged roughly 6 to 95. Each donor supplied roughly 10 milliliters of peripheral blood. Study outcomes and limitations: In older individuals, TCR beta diversity per million T cells was lower, falling roughly linearly with age.

Trimming removed 5 bases at V and 7 bases at J, with 18 bases between. CDR1 is MNHEY and CDR2 is SVGAGI in the germline V gene. The CDR3 runs to 15 residues. The table lists this clonotype with many counts. Antigen: not known. Then a second PCR, running about 7 to 11 cycles, was carried out with a sample-barcoded 5' primer and a J-beta primer mix. Every sample returned 2.5 million or more CDR3-containing paired-end reads. TCRdb re-analysed the 5' RACE reads in MiXCR, keeping a single row per CDR3 protein. This table has 630,000 or so distinct CDR3 sequences, under 30% appearing once. Sample: blood. The chain uses TRBV6-5 and TRBJ2-1, with D possibly being TRBD1 or TRBD2 (7 bases each). The clonotype comes from a woman older than 75 in good health. DNA of the CDR3: TGTGCCAGCAGTAGCGGGACAGCAAGGTCGAATGAGCAGTTCTTC. Protein: CASSSGTARSNEQFF.